This entry concerns a single TCR beta chain. This sample was taken from a study of OX40 agonist ivuxolimab in advanced cancers. Looking at the study overall: Mean age approximately 66 years, range about 23 to 80; roughly 80% male.

Baseline was the first blood sampling point, followed by cycle 4 day 1 and cycle 7 day 1. Only in-frame clones appear in the TCRdb table, and some are missing; sequencing was by immunoSEQ multiplex PCR. The sample records tens of thousands of clones, about nine tenths being singletons. The sequence was collected from an adult with an advanced solid tumor such as melanoma, head and neck, liver or kidney cancer. This specimen was CD4+ or CD8+ T cells sorted from blood, taken in a trial of the OX40 agonist ivuxolimab.

The DNA for the CDR3 is TGCGCCAGCAGCGTAAGGAATGAGCAGTTCTTC. Translating gives CASSVRNEQFF. The chain has TRBV5-1 and TRBJ2-1; no firm D call. Trimming took 4 bases from V and 7 from J, leaving 6 bases between them. The germline gives CDR1 SGHRS, CDR2 YFSETQ. There are 11 residues in the CDR3.